Described below is a single T cell receptor (beta chain) sequence and its context. The data stem from a study of blood T cell repertoires in COVID-19. CDR1 is MNHEY and CDR2 is SMNVEV in the germline V gene (reference sequence). CDR3 size: 14 residues. The V end was cut by 2 bases, the J end by 0 bases, with 8 bases between. The repertoire was sequenced with immunoSEQ multiplex PCR; TCRdb's copy has only in-frame clones and lacks some. The table includes about 170,000 clones, over 75% detected once. Sequencing was carried out using PBMCs or T cells enriched from blood (not recorded which). The genes are TRBV27 and TRBJ2-7; the D is unclear. The clonotype comes from a woman under 30 who had recovered from COVID-19. CDR3 in amino acids: CASSLTRNSYEQYF. Written as DNA, the CDR3 is TGTGCCAGCAGTTTAACCAGGAACTCCTACGAGCAGTACTTC.